This is a list of T cell receptor beta chains from one sample in a study of shared clonotypes between healthy human individuals. The protocol was immunoSEQ multiplex PCR, while the TCRdb copy is restricted to in-frame clones and leaves out a portion. There are around 1.1 million clones in the sample; 78% occur only once, and roughly 0.62% lies in the top ten. Sample: memory CD4+ T cells from PBMCs. These receptors all come from a man aged 18-30 years in good health. Some clones in this sample may be carry-over from other donors' samples. CDR3s include the opening cysteine and the closing phenylalanine or tryptophan. D genes are given only for firm matches. Not every row has a clone size; where given, it reads once, few, many or a size class.

v_call	clone_size	d_call	j_call	cdr3_aa	cdr3_nt
TRBV11-1	-	-	TRBJ2-6	CASSLELASGVSGANVLTF	TGTGCCAGCAGCTTGGAGTTGGCATCCGGTGTCTCTGGGGCCAACGTCCTGACTTTC
TRBV10-1	-	TRBD1	TRBJ2-3	CASIQWEPAKVQGVTDTQYF	TGCGCCAGCATCCAGTGGGAACCTGCAAAAGTACAGGGGGTCACAGATACGCAGTATTTT
TRBV28	-	TRBD1	TRBJ2-1	CASSRPGTGSSYNEQFF	TGTGCCAGCAGTCGGCCCGGGACAGGGTCCTCCTACAATGAGCAGTTCTTC
TRBV9	-	TRBD1	TRBJ1-1	CASSFGQGTTEAFF	TGTGCCAGCAGCTTCGGACAGGGGACCACTGAAGCTTTCTTT
TRBV29-1	-	TRBD2	TRBJ2-3	CSVLGRADTQYF	TGCAGCGTCCTCGGGAGGGCAGATACGCAGTATTTT
TRBV12-5	-	TRBD1	TRBJ1-1	CASGLAGGTEAFF	TGTGCTAGTGGTTTGGCAGGGGGAACTGAAGCTTTCTTT
TRBV7-9	once	TRBD1	TRBJ1-2	CASSSPRDRGPGWDYGYTF	TGTGCCAGCAGCTCGCCCCGGGACAGGGGGCCAGGGTGGGACTATGGCTACACCTTC
TRBV30	once	-	TRBJ2-7	CAWTSGATYEQYF	TGTGCCTGGACCTCAGGGGCTACCTACGAGCAGTACTTC
TRBV9	-	-	TRBJ2-6	CASSASLTRRSGANVLTF	TGTGCCAGCAGCGCCTCTTTAACAAGACGCTCTGGGGCCAACGTCCTGACTTTC
TRBV28	-	-	TRBJ2-7	CASSPHGPSYEQYF	TGTGCCAGCAGTCCCCATGGGCCCAGCTACGAGCAGTACTTC
TRBV6-6	many	-	TRBJ1-5	CASRTGVDQPQHF	TGTGCCAGCAGGACGGGGGTAGATCAGCCCCAGCATTTT
TRBV9	-	-	TRBJ2-5	CASSVGREETQYF	TGTGCCAGCAGCGTAGGCAGGGAAGAGACCCAGTACTTC
TRBV10-3	-	TRBD2	TRBJ2-7	CAIRNSGSLGYEQYF	TGTGCCATCAGAAATAGCGGGAGCTTGGGCTACGAGCAGTACTTC
TRBV7-2	-	TRBD2	TRBJ2-2	CASSLRGSSTGELFF	TGTGCCAGCAGCTTACGCGGGAGCAGCACCGGGGAGCTGTTTTTT
TRBV6-6	-	-	TRBJ2-3	CASRRQTALGTDTQYF	TGTGCCAGCAGGAGACAGACAGCGCTTGGCACAGATACGCAGTATTTT
TRBV9	once	-	TRBJ2-2	CASSRLRTIQNTGELFF	TGTGCCAGTTCCAGGCTGAGGACCATTCAGAACACCGGGGAGCTGTTTTTT
TRBV30	-	-	TRBJ1-4	CAWREWGRLNEKLFF	TGTGCCTGGAGAGAGTGGGGCCGACTAAATGAAAAACTGTTTTTT
TRBV5-1	-	TRBD1	TRBJ2-7	CASSQTGGNSYEQYF	TGCGCCAGCAGCCAGACAGGGGGCAACTCCTACGAGCAGTACTTC
TRBV10-3	-	-	TRBJ2-7	CAISPNLGGYEQYF	TGTGCCATCAGCCCAAACTTGGGGGGCTACGAGCAGTACTTC
TRBV2	-	TRBD1	TRBJ1-2	CASRDRTGGGGYTF	TGTGCCAGCAGGGACCGGACAGGGGGAGGTGGCTACACCTTC
TRBV2	-	TRBD1	TRBJ2-1	CASSGDRVYNEQFF	TGTGCCAGCAGTGGGGACAGAGTTTACAATGAGCAGTTCTTC
TRBV28	-	-	TRBJ2-3	CASSLAGSTDTQYF	TGTGCCAGCAGTTTAGCGGGAAGCACAGATACGCAGTATTTT
TRBV2	medium-sized	-	TRBJ2-2	CASRQATRRSGELFF	TGTGCCAGCAGGCAAGCTACTAGGAGGTCCGGGGAGCTGTTTTTT
TRBV2	-	-	TRBJ1-1	CASSERRSGNTEAFF	TGTGCCAGCAGTGAACGGAGAAGCGGGAACACTGAAGCTTTCTTT
TRBV28	many	-	TRBJ2-7	CASSPPYEQYF	TGTGCCAGCAGTCCCCCCTACGAGCAGTACTTC
TRBV19	-	-	TRBJ2-3	CASSIQGRTDTQYF	TGTGCCAGTAGTATCCAGGGGAGGACAGATACGCAGTATTTT
TRBV18	-	TRBD1	TRBJ1-1	CASSEGAMNTEAFF	TGTGCCAGCTCAGAGGGGGCCATGAACACTGAAGCTTTCTTT
TRBV7-8	-	TRBD1	TRBJ1-5	CASSFPGTGGDQPQHF	TGTGCCAGCAGCTTCCCCGGGACAGGGGGCGATCAGCCCCAGCATTTT
TRBV19	few	-	TRBJ2-3	CASSSTGTSTDTQYF	TGTGCCAGTAGTAGTACAGGGACTAGCACAGATACGCAGTATTTT
TRBV5-1	-	TRBD1	TRBJ2-7	CASSKGQGSYEQYF	TGCGCCAGCAGCAAGGGACAGGGATCCTACGAGCAGTACTTC
TRBV5-4	-	-	TRBJ1-2	CASSLATGNYGYTF	TGTGCCAGCAGCTTGGCAACAGGGAACTATGGCTACACCTTC
TRBV6-1	-	TRBD2	TRBJ2-7	CASSESGLAGDYEQYF	TGTGCCAGCAGTGAATCAGGACTAGCGGGGGACTACGAGCAGTACTTC
TRBV7-2	-	-	TRBJ2-6	CASSLVAGSSGANVLTF	TGTGCCAGCAGCTTAGTCGCAGGGAGCTCTGGGGCCAACGTCCTGACTTTC
TRBV15	-	-	TRBJ1-3	CATSGPDSGNTIYF	TGTGCCACCAGCGGCCCGGACAGTGGAAACACCATATATTTT
TRBV6-5	once	-	TRBJ1-2	CASSRDIEISGGYTF	TGTGCCAGCAGCCGCGACATCGAGATATCAGGCGGCTACACCTTC
TRBV7-2	-	TRBD1	TRBJ1-1	CASSLDLVGGRTEAFF	TGTGCCAGCAGCTTAGATCTTGTAGGGGGCCGCACTGAAGCTTTCTTT
TRBV5-5	-	-	TRBJ1-1	CASSPRTVNTEAFF	TGTGCCAGCAGCCCCAGGACAGTGAACACTGAAGCTTTCTTT
TRBV2	-	-	TRBJ2-7	CASRLTDGDGQYF	TGTGCCAGCAGACTAACCGACGGCGATGGGCAGTACTTC
TRBV11-2	-	TRBD2	TRBJ2-5	CASSLRLSGGQETQYF	TGTGCCAGCAGCTTAAGGTTATCGGGAGGACAAGAGACCCAGTACTTC
TRBV7-3	-	-	TRBJ1-4	CASSSRDPATNEKLFF	TGTGCCAGTAGCTCTCGGGACCCTGCAACTAATGAAAAACTGTTTTTT
TRBV28	-	TRBD1	TRBJ1-1	CASKTGTGVLGRTEAFF	TGTGCCTCCAAAACCGGGACAGGGGTTTTAGGTCGAACTGAAGCTTTCTTT
TRBV6-1	-	-	TRBJ1-2	CASSEASTGARGYTF	TGTGCCAGCAGTGAAGCGAGCACGGGGGCGAGGGGCTACACCTTC
TRBV4-2	-	TRBD2	TRBJ2-3	CASSQDRRGRQSTDTQYF	TGTGCCAGCAGCCAAGACCGCCGCGGGAGGCAGAGCACAGATACGCAGTATTTT
TRBV4-1	-	TRBD2	TRBJ2-7	CASSRLWTSGVYEQYF	TGCGCCAGCAGCCGTCTTTGGACTAGCGGGGTGTACGAGCAGTACTTC
TRBV5-6	-	-	TRBJ2-1	CASTGGQGAYNEQFF	TGTGCCAGCACCGGGGGGCAGGGTGCCTACAATGAGCAGTTCTTC
TRBV4-1	few	TRBD1	TRBJ1-1	CASSRQGNTEAFF	TGCGCCAGCAGCCGACAGGGAAATACTGAAGCTTTCTTT
TRBV28	-	-	TRBJ2-2	CASTPRTNTGELFF	TGTGCCAGCACCCCGCGGACGAACACCGGGGAGCTGTTTTTT